The 4 T cell receptor beta chains in this list originate from one sample, sequenced in a study of T cells in Graves' hyperthyroidism and ophthalmopathy. From RNA transcripts, TCR beta CDR3 regions were amplified. HTBI primers were employed in a first-round RT-PCR of the TCR CDR3. TCRdb re-derived calls from the multiplex PCR reads in MiXCR, one entry per CDR3 protein. The sample records some 210,000 distinct CDR3 sequences, 17% being singletons. Sample: blood. The source of these receptors is a man in his fifties or sixties with Graves' hyperthyroidism.

A word on this clonotype: It may be a read error: a sequence one base away is much more abundant. The chain couples TRBV11-2 to TRBJ1-2, with 8 bases matching TRBD1. Losses at the gene ends were 0 bases for V and 5 bases for J; bases not matched to a gene: 8. The germline V gene encodes CDR1 SGHAT and CDR2 FQNNGV. The CDR3 sequence is 16 residues long. The CDR3 loop reads CASSLESGGHSYGYTF. In DNA form, the CDR3 reads TGTGCCAGCAGCTTAGAATCAGGGGGCCATTCGTATGGCTACACCTTC.

The chain couples TRBV9 to TRBJ2-3; the D call may be TRBD1 or TRBD2 (5 bases each). The CDR3 spans 14 residues. Germline values: CDR1 SGDLS, CDR2 YYNGEE. V lost 2 bases to trimming and J lost 6 bases, with 13 bases between them. The CDR3 sequence: CASSVHLEGDTQYF. The DNA of the CDR3 is TGTGCCAGCAGCGTCCACCTAGAGGGGGATACGCAGTATTTT.

This clonotype has just a few counts. The chain uses TRBV10-3 and TRBJ2-3; TRBD1 aligns across 9 bases. Germline V gene data show CDR1 as ENHRY and CDR2 as SYGVKD. Germline trimming cut 11 bases from V and 3 bases from J; bases unmatched to any gene: 3. The CDR3 runs to 12 residues. DNA of the CDR3: TGTGCCGCGGGACAGGGAACAGATACGCAGTATTTT. This translates into CAAGQGTDTQYF.

This clonotype was seen many times. This sequence joins TRBV28 and TRBJ1-5; TRBD1 is a possible D gene (5 bases). CDR1 and CDR2 (germline): MDHEN, SYDVKM. CDR3 length: 14 amino acids. Trimming stripped 2 bases from V and 7 bases from J, with 12 bases between. CDR3 nucleotide sequence: TGTGCCAGCAGTTTAGGGGGAGTTGGGCAGCCCCAGCATTTT. Encoded protein: CASSLGGVGQPQHF. The full variable domain, its missing parts supplied by reference TRBV28 and TRBJ1-5, is DVKVTQSSRYLVKRTGEKVFLECVQDMDHENMFWYRQDPGLGLRLIYFSYDVKMKEKGDIPEGYSVSREKKERFSLILESASTNQTSMYLCASSLGGVGQPQHFGDGTRLSIL.